This T cell receptor (beta chain) was sequenced during a study of T cell changes during pregnancy in multiple sclerosis. This CDR3 contains 13 residues. The germline V gene encodes CDR1 SNHLY and CDR2 FYNNEI. Trimming shortened V by 3 bases and J by 6 bases, and 11 bases separated the two germline ends. This table comes from immunoSEQ multiplex PCR, and its TCRdb copy is limited to in-frame clones, with some not included. The sample records approximately 13,000 clones, around 94% being singletons. Sequences were derived from CD4+ T cells from peripheral blood mononuclear cells, sampled before pregnancy. The TCR was taken from a female donor with multiple sclerosis, enrolled in a pregnancy study. The chain combines TRBV2 with TRBJ1-2; D is undetermined. The CDR3 DNA reads as TGTGCCAGCAGTGAGGCGGGTGGAGATGGCTACACCTTC. It specifies CASSEAGGDGYTF.